Listed below are T cell receptor beta chains from one sample, sequenced in a study of blood T cell repertoires in COVID-19. The method was immunoSEQ multiplex PCR; TCRdb's version includes in-frame clones alone and lacks a portion of them. The sample has a few hundred thousand clones, approximately 81% seen once. The specimen was peripheral blood. The receptors originated from a woman younger than 35 with acute or convalescent COVID-19. CDR3s include the opening cysteine and the closing phenylalanine or tryptophan.

j_call v_call cdr3_aa
TRBJ2-2 TRBV18 CASSPYKQNTGELFF
TRBJ2-1 TRBV25-1 CASSESAEVYNEQFF
TRBJ2-3 TRBV5-1 CASSPILTSGGFDTQYF
TRBJ1-2 TRBV19 CASSKQGFGYTF
TRBJ1-3 TRBV10-3 CAIGGQSPTSSGNTIYF
TRBJ1-4 TRBV28 CASSLPVEKLFF
TRBJ1-2 TRBV29-1 CSVDLLDRGHTGYTF
TRBJ1-1 TRBV4-1 CASSPPTGANPYTEAFF
TRBJ1-1 TRBV28 CASSRTLGDTEAFF
TRBJ2-5 TRBV5-1 CASSLGVQETQYF
TRBJ1-1 TRBV29-1 CSVDRSAGEAFF
TRBJ2-7 TRBV27 CASSLSFDSSSYEQYF
TRBJ1-5 TRBV2 CASGEGGYGNQPQHF
TRBJ2-7 TRBV5-6 CASSGAGNYEQYF
TRBJ2-7 TRBV18 CASSPLGQGYEQYF
TRBJ1-6 TRBV10-2 CASSMDRGAYNSPLHF
TRBJ1-6 TRBV5-1 CASSLSPPRSPLHF
TRBJ1-4 TRBV2 CASSASAGGLEKLFF
TRBJ2-1 TRBV24-1 CATSPGQGFDEQFF
TRBJ1-1 TRBV28 CATTGYMNTEAFF
TRBJ2-3 TRBV29-1 CSVETGRDTQYF